The 13 T cell receptor beta chains reported below all come from one sample, sequenced in a study of vaccination and CD4 T cells after COVID-19. The Oncomine TCR Beta short-read assay was applied to DNA of cultured CD4+ T cells. TCRdb re-called the PCR reads with MiXCR, one entry per CDR3 protein. The sample includes tens of thousands of distinct CDR3 sequences, roughly 45% of them seen just once. Regarding treatment: roughly 10-day PBMC culture with coronavirus spike peptide pools or control peptides (ViraFEST assay). What these receptors recognize is not known. Material: CD4+ T cells from blood, cultured in vitro. The source is a human donor who had recovered from COVID-19.

This rearrangement joins TRBV6-5 to TRBJ2-1; tentatively, D is TRBD2 (6 bases). Between the trimmed V and J ends, which lost 2 bases and 0 bases, there was a span of 17 bases. Germline V gene data show CDR1 as MNHEY and CDR2 as SVGAGI. The CDR3 totals 18 residues. Here the CDR3 reads CASSYGDSIFSSYNEQFF. The CDR3 nucleotides read TGTGCCAGCAGTTACGGGGACTCAATTTTTAGCTCCTACAATGAGCAGTTCTTC.

This clonotype has only a few counts. The V gene is TRBV10-3, the J gene TRBJ2-2; 13 nucleotides align to TRBD2. The CDR3 totals 17 residues. The germline gives CDR1 ENHRY, CDR2 SYGVKD. V shed 5 bases and J 0 bases; nucleotides not matched to a gene: 3. The CDR3 sequence: CAISQTSGGTNTGELFF. The CDR3 region has the DNA TGTGCCATCAGTCAGACTAGCGGGGGGACGAACACCGGGGAGCTGTTTTTT.

V gene TRBV5-1 combines with J gene TRBJ2-5; D tentatively fits TRBD1 or TRBD2 (5 bases each). Germline V lookup: CDR1 SGHRS, CDR2 YFSETQ. This CDR3 contains 17 residues. Deletions cut 4 bases from V and 4 bases from J, with 23 bases between. The CDR3 DNA follows: TGCGCCAGCAGCCGGCCGGGTCTAGGGGATGGAGGAGAGACCCAGTACTTC. Protein sequence: CASSRPGLGDGGETQYF.

J is TRBJ2-7 and V is TRBV6-5, with D hard to call. V lost 0 bases, J lost 2 bases, and 8 bases lay in between. The CDR3 loop spans 14 amino acids. Per germline, CDR1 MNHEY and CDR2 SVGAGI. Here the CDR3 DNA reads TGTGCCAGCAGTTACTCTGCGCTGACCTACGAGCAGTACTTC. Protein product: CASSYSALTYEQYF.

By frequency in the sample, this clonotype is medium-sized (0.01 to 0.1%). The chain couples TRBV5-1 to TRBJ2-3; D is unresolved. The CDR3 covers 15 residues. The ends were cut back, 1 base at V and 6 bases at J, with 15 bases in the middle. Germline V gene lookup returns CDR1 SGHRS and CDR2 YFSETQ. In nucleotides, the CDR3 is TGCGCCAGCAGCTTGAACGTAGGCGGCGAGGATACGCAGTATTTT. Translated: CASSLNVGGEDTQYF.

This clonotype was detected a few times. The rearrangement joins TRBV11-3 to TRBJ2-2; TRBD2 aligns across 9 bases. Germline V gives CDR1 SGHNT, CDR2 YENEEA. The CDR3 is made up of 16 amino acids. V lost 1 base, J lost 4 bases, and 4 bases stayed unmatched. CDR3 sequence: CASSLGGTSSTGELFF. In DNA form, the CDR3 reads TGTGCCAGCAGCTTAGGAGGGACTAGCAGCACCGGGGAGCTGTTTTTT.

This clonotype was recorded a few times. The chain links TRBV7-2 to TRBJ1-5, with D unresolved. V lost 0 bases and J lost 6, with 6 bases in between. The germline V gene encodes CDR1 SGHTA and CDR2 FQGNSA. The CDR3 contains 13 residues. CDR3 protein: CASSLARGQPQHF. For the CDR3, the DNA is TGTGCCAGCAGCTTAGCGCGTGGTCAGCCCCAGCATTTT.

This clonotype was seen more than once but under ten times. This chain joins TRBV15 and TRBJ1-1; TRBD1 might be the D (6 bases). The CDR3 covers 17 residues. Germline CDR1 and CDR2: LNHNV and YYDKDF (reference sequence). Trimming cost V 1 base and J 5 bases, with 20 bases left between them. CDR3 sequence (DNA): TGTGCCACCAGCAGAGGTCAGACAGGAGGTGCGGGTACTGAAGCTTTCTTT. This codes for CATSRGQTGGAGTEAFF.

The chain couples TRBV11-3 to TRBJ2-3, with 13 bases fitting TRBD2. V lost 5 bases to trimming and J lost 0 bases; unmatched junction nucleotides: 11. Germline V CDR1 and CDR2: SGHNT, YENEEA. The CDR3 has 19 amino acids. Here the CDR3 reads CASSPRTSGGEFSTDTQYF. The CDR3 bases are TGTGCCAGCAGCCCACGGACTAGCGGGGGAGAATTTAGCACAGATACGCAGTATTTT.

This clonotype is judged medium-sized. The chain is built from TRBV19 and TRBJ1-1; D remains unclear. The CDR3 is 14 amino acids. Trimming removed 3 bases at V and 1 base at J, with 9 bases between. Germline V gene data show CDR1 as LNHDA and CDR2 as SQIVND (reference sequence). The CDR3 loop is CASSIIERNTEAFF. CDR3 bases: TGTGCCAGTAGTATTATAGAGAGGAACACTGAAGCTTTCTTT.

This clonotype came up a few times. The J gene is TRBJ2-4, the V gene TRBV6-1; 7 positions agree with TRBD1. The CDR3 extends over 15 amino acids. With V trimmed by 3 bases and J by 7 bases, 9 bases remained unmatched. CDR1 and CDR2 from the germline V gene are MNHNS and SASEGT. The CDR3 nucleotides read TGTGCCAGCAGTGACCTCAGGGGGTTGGGGAACATTCAGTACTTC. Protein product: CASSDLRGLGNIQYF.

The rearrangement joins TRBV12-3 or TRBV12-4 to TRBJ1-2; no firm D call. The length of the CDR3 is 12 residues. The V gene lost 3 bases and the J gene lost 8 bases, with 10 bases spanning the gap. The CDR3 sequence: CASSLRGSGYTF. The CDR3 coding sequence is TGTGCCAGCAGTTTGAGAGGGTCGGGCTACACCTTC.

The sample holds a few counts of this clonotype. The CDR3 is CASSLAHQPQHF. The CDR3 bases are TGTGCCAGCAGCTTAGCACATCAGCCCCAGCATTTT. The chain employs TRBV7-2 and TRBJ1-5; D gene uncertain. The germline CDR1 and CDR2 sequences are SGHTA and FQGNSA. The CDR3 covers 12 residues. Trimming stripped 0 bases from V and 5 bases from J, with 2 bases between.